The sequence of this TCR beta chain was determined in a study of CD8 T cells in Susac syndrome. An input of about 0.5 to 1 ug of RNA was subjected to reverse transcription using random hexamers. One entry per CDR3 protein, called by TCRdb with MiXCR from the immunoSEQ multiplex PCR reads. Here the sample spans some 150,000 distinct CDR3 sequences, roughly 94% being singletons. TEMRA cells were FACS-enriched and CD8+ and CD4+ T cells negatively isolated. V was pared by 0 bases and J by 4 bases, with 12 bases between. CDR3 length equals 15 residues. The germline V gene encodes CDR1 SGHDN and CDR2 FVKESK.

Sequenced input: CD8+ T cells from PBMCs. This chain joins TRBV14 and TRBJ1-2; TRBD1 might be the D (5 bases). The receptor was derived from a human donor with multiple sclerosis. DNA of the CDR3: TGTGCCAGCAGCCAAGATGCGCCGGGGGTCTATGGCTACACCTTC. It codes for CASSQDAPGVYGYTF.